This T cell receptor (beta chain) was identified in a study of cytomegalovirus exposure and HLA in healthy donors (dated by TCRdb to the late 2010s). With regard to the full study: An earlier analysis of 587 of the donors reported 276 Gb of sequence data and 90 million to 120 million unique TCR beta sequences obtained from roughly 180 million T cells. The study used immunosequencing to profile the T cell repertoires of hundreds of subjects and linked those repertoires to cytomegalovirus serostatus. The study combined high-throughput TCR immunosequencing, statistical association of individual TCRs with disease status, and machine learning to predict cytomegalovirus infection status. Genome-wide SNP genotypes for about 65% of the roughly 670 donors were used in a later genetic analysis, which treated that subset as a discovery cohort. HLA typing covered class I and class II loci at four-digit resolution. In the later analysis, no new phenotypic data were used to find candidate immune exposures; instead, reliance was placed on TCR beta sequences and their occurrence across donors. Typing coverage varied by locus: about 620-630 donors for A, B, C, DRB1 and DQB1; more than 500 for DQA1; approximately 570 for DPA1; some 470 for DPB1. Approximately 300 gigabases of sequencing data and about 92 million unique TCR sequences made up an early release that covered under 750 HLA-typed donors. Besides the first cohort of approximately 670 subjects, a separate validation cohort made up of over 95 different subjects was used. A later analysis re-examined previously published TCR beta repertoires from about 700 donors and added high-resolution HLA genotyping to investigate patterns of TCR occurrence. The study aimed to test whether cataloging public T cell receptors could reveal signatures of past pathogen exposure. To decide whether each TCR beta V gene segment behaved as functional or pseudogenic, an earlier analysis of fewer than 750 of the donors relied on high-throughput TCR beta sequencing. Among about 400 genotyped donors of the cohort, an average of around 240,000 unique TCR beta nucleotide sequences was sequenced per donor, of which about 19% were non-productive. Among the roughly 410 genotyped donors, 75% to 90% belonged to the genetic ancestry cluster associated with self-reported Caucasian donors. Donor age, sex, ethnicity and CMV serostatus were compiled alongside the repertoire data. Because of strong linkage in the cohort, five DR-DQ haplotypes were treated as single units for association and clustering. Every repertoire in the discovery cohort had been generated on one and the same sequencing platform.

The sample holds a few counts of this clone. It has no known antigen specificity. No quality values exist for individual bases; no much larger clone is one base distant. The cohort comprised some 700 healthy bone marrow donors. At the time of sampling, all cohort members were nominally healthy, though unrecorded immune exposures were likely present. The donor was CMV seronegative and belonged to the group of under 400 seronegative cohort members. Every donor gave a peripheral blood sample, and the peripheral blood mononuclear cells from that sample were used for TCR beta sequencing. Genomic DNA extraction from the blood cell samples was performed with the Qiagen DNeasy Blood Extraction Kit. What the research found in general, with its limitations: Most CMV-associated TCR beta chains appeared to be HLA-restricted in a later analysis, and the HLA associations seemed to be driven largely by CMV exposure. Several of the top co-occurrence clusters appeared to be linked to parvovirus B19, influenza, CMV and Epstein-Barr virus, according to a later analysis. The only immune exposure information available for the cohort was CMV serostatus. Presence/absence analyses assumed roughly uniform sequencing depth across donors, an assumption that may not hold. According to a later analysis, TCR association rates differed among HLA loci, with DRB1 alleles showing the most associated TCRs and HLA-C alleles showing the fewest. Because counts were too low, around 17 rarely observed V segments, including chromosome 9 orphons, were left out of the earlier analysis of some 640 of the donors. Most TCR sequences were seen in very few donors, while some public TCRs were found in many individuals. A group of highly shared sequence variants was considered likely to be a technical artifact of the sequencing pipeline. In a later genetic analysis, a missense DCLRE1C variant was associated with V-gene and J-gene trimming of TCR beta chains, and the association was replicated in an independent cohort. A later analysis associated 16,951 TCR beta sequences with specific HLA alleles at a false discovery rate of 0.05. Only TCR beta chains were sequenced in this cohort, and the absence of alpha or paired-chain data limited detectable features. Because some donors lacked HLA typing at each locus, the association tests relied only on the typed subset. The classifier was reported to diagnose cytomegalovirus status with high specificity and sensitivity in both the original and validation cohorts. Broadly in line with IMGT annotations, most TCR beta V segments showed up in productive rearrangements about 87% or about 30% of the time in an earlier analysis of about 500 of the donors. A later analysis found that HLA-associated TCR beta chains were more clonally expanded and had lower generation probabilities than equally common non-associated chains. Linkage disequilibrium might explain the correlated functional status among segregating V segments, but an unknown experimental factor could not be ruled out. When HLA alleles, especially DR and DQ, strongly co-occurred, TCR associations were difficult to assign to individual alleles. In the study, about 150 TCR beta chains were listed as associated with cytomegalovirus. A further reported finding was that TCR beta sequences accurately predicted the HLA-A and HLA-B alleles for most subjects in the first cohort. The authors suggested that the approach could potentially be extended to other disease states and immunological phenotypes. A later genetic analysis reported fewer N-insertions in productive TCRs among donors in an Asian-associated ancestry cluster than the roughly 650-donor mean. A few of the identified cytomegalovirus-associated TCR beta chains were confirmed in vitro to be specific for cytomegalovirus antigens.

Library creation used the immunoSEQ multiplex PCR assay. A mixture of 60 forward primers for TCR Vbeta segments and 13 reverse primers for TCR Jbeta segments was used in the multiplex PCR. The CDR3 region of rearranged TCR beta genes was amplified from genomic DNA with a multiplex PCR assay. On the Illumina HiSeq System, the amplified TCR beta libraries were sequenced as 87-base-pair reads. In the source study's methods: A later analysis tallied approximately 87 million unique TCR beta chains across the approximately 670 repertoires, and about 12 million of those chains were shared by two or more donors. Raw reads were error-corrected and collapsed into unique sequences by a nearest-neighbor algorithm in which closely related sequences were merged to remove PCR and sequencing errors. Alignment of CDR3 sequences to IMGT reference sequences was used to assign V, D and J gene segments. For a sequence to be retained, at least a six-nucleotide match to both a V gene segment and a J gene segment was required. Rearrangements were called productive when the CDR3 lacked stop codons and stayed in frame with V and J; all others were non-productive. CDR3 was defined by IMGT convention, running from the second conserved V-encoded cysteine to the conserved J-encoded phenylalanine. The earlier analysis of about 560 of the donors excluded any sequence lacking an unambiguous match to a single V gene segment. In an earlier analysis of approximately 610 of the donors, V segments were called functional above 56.7% productive rearrangements and were called segregating when the between-donor standard deviation exceeded 5%. A statistical classification framework was built to diagnose cytomegalovirus status from the catalog of TCR beta chain sequences. In a later analysis, TCR nucleotide sequences were compared against IMGT/GENE-DB human TR gene sequences so that V and J genes could be assigned. The TCRdist pipeline was used in a later analysis to assign CDR3 sequences and most-parsimonious VDJ recombination scenarios. A later analysis defined each TCR beta chain by its CDR3 amino acid sequence plus V-gene family, and excluded reads lacking a unique V-gene family. A later analysis removed several hundred highly shared, low-generation-probability nucleotide sequences to deal with suspected cross-contamination and a sequencing artifact. For each public chain, a later analysis derived a clonal expansion index from normalized ranks of inferred template counts within each repertoire. A later analysis computed generation probabilities with a VDJ recombination model fitted to out-of-frame rearrangements, and checked the results against IGoR. A later analysis scored TCR-TCR, TCR-HLA and TCR-CMV co-occurrence with hypergeometric tests, applying a repertoire-size bias correction to TCR pairs. To estimate false discovery rates, a later analysis permuted the HLA or CMV assignments 20 times. A later analysis grouped co-occurring TCRs with DBSCAN, adding TCRdist sequence similarity when clustering within HLA-allele-positive subsets. Repertoires with fewer than 30,000 or more than 120,000 public chains, plus five repertoires with anomalous nucleotide sharing, were excluded from co-occurrence clustering. Entries here come from immuneACCESS through TCRdb and include only in-frame sequences with V and J called. Some clones fail to appear in such tables; in the studies checked, an unresolved V gene covers under half of the shortfall, and the cause of the remainder is unknown. D and trimming come from the DNA, and the V and J calls and clone size come from that table. The sample data list 100,000 to 120,000 clones, and about four fifths of these were observed just once. The top ten clones comprise under 1.5% of the sample.

The sample taken for sequencing was PBMCs. The TCR originated in a young man in good health and CMV-seronegative.

The nucleotide sequence reads TGTGCCAGCAGTGATGGGACAGGCTCCACAGAGGTGTTTTTT. Its coded protein is CASSDGTGSTEVFF. This receptor chain uses TRBV2 and TRBJ1-4; 8 central nucleotides agree with TRBD1. The CDR3 spans 14 residues, from the cysteine through the phenylalanine. Only CDR3 DNA is held: 42 bases, read in frame from base 1. CDR1 and CDR2 are drawn from the germline V gene: SNHLY, FYNNEI. The germline V end is reduced by 3 bases and the J end by 15 bases; junction bases left unmatched: 12.